A selection of T cell receptor beta chains follows, all from one sample in a study of blood T cell repertoires in COVID-19. The protocol was immunoSEQ multiplex PCR, while the TCRdb copy is restricted to in-frame clones and leaves out a portion. Of over 250,000 clones detected, roughly 90% appear once; the ten largest clones hold about 3%. Sequenced sample: PBMCs or T cells enriched from blood (not recorded which). These receptors came from a woman aged 50 to 60 who had recovered from COVID-19. The CDR3 runs from the conserved cysteine through the conserved F or W. Clone size, where shown, is once, few, many, or a class for clones that have expanded.

v_call clone_size cdr3_aa
TRBV15 . CATSRGGLAGVNEQFF
TRBV18 . CASSPIVGSEAFF
TRBV7-3 . CASSLTASTDTQYF
TRBV24-1 . CATSDLKGGGQGFSYEQYF
TRBV11-2 . CASSFGLAGLEQFF
TRBV2 . CARERGGEAFF
TRBV28 . CASSLLGQGTEKLFF
TRBV5-6 . CASSQISVYEQYF
TRBV7-9 . CASSLWTSGETQYF
TRBV5-1 once CASSFIAGETYNEQFF
TRBV25-1 . CASSANTGFEQYF
TRBV6-5 . CATGQDREAPEAFF
TRBV5-4 . CASSLGGLAGAPRSYEQYF
TRBV7-2 few CASRLGPAGSYEQYF
TRBV9 . CASSASRKSGNTIYF
TRBV29-1 once CSVSGFGNQPQHF
TRBV5-6 . CASSPAGGVMGNEQFF
TRBV4-1 few CASSQVLAGRFNEQFF
TRBV6-4 . CASSSTGGWNTQYF
TRBV9 . CASSVDGQNNEKLFF
TRBV29-1 . CSVEEDRRPEQYF
TRBV19 . CASKFSGRNYNEQFF
TRBV5-4 . CASSLVGKVGNPTGELFF
TRBV2 . CASSVTGGVANEQFF
TRBV2 . CASRLQVRLLHF
TRBV28 few CASSLGRRLGEKLFF
TRBV6-5 few CASRLISNQPQHF
TRBV10-3 once CAISSPRDRVTYEQYF
TRBV10-1 . CASSPGTSGNTGELFF
TRBV7-2 . CASNRGNTGELFF
TRBV7-2 once CASSTPGGFEGYTF
TRBV7-2 . CASSNDRGSQPQHF
TRBV28 . CASSFSGVGTGELFF
TRBV28 . CASSLTGGISPETQYF
TRBV30 once CAWRGQGASSSGANVLTF
TRBV28 . CASNHLQGQDYGYTF
TRBV18 . CASSPPPQGSMGYTF
TRBV11-2 . CASSLEWLQETQYF
TRBV3-1/TRBV3-2 . CASSQVKVIAGGGSYEQYF
TRBV29-1 . CSVRQGLNTEAFF
TRBV18 . CASSPGTGKDTEAFF
TRBV4-3 . CASSQEARTSSEQYF
TRBV5-4 . CASSLIASVNEQFF
TRBV27 . CASSPLGGASGSQTQYF
TRBV21-1 . CARVRSDSNTGELFF
TRBV5-1 . CASSLSSGSSEQYF
TRBV3-1/TRBV3-2 . CASSPSGNSPLHF
TRBV18 once CASSESQGEFSGNTIYF
TRBV5-6 . CASSGPQGLDRYEQYF
TRBV2 . CASSDTGGRQTQYF
TRBV7-2 . CASSSDRPNTEAFF